The subject of this entry is one T cell receptor (beta chain). Its target is not known. Only in-frame clones appear in the TCRdb table, and some are missing; sequencing was by immunoSEQ multiplex PCR. The profile shows 100,000 to 120,000 clones, about 94% of them singletons. This record belongs to a study of T cell responses to AZD1222 COVID-19 vaccine. Germline-derived CDR1 and CDR2 are MNHEY and SMNVEV (reference sequence). The CDR3 covers 12 residues. V lost 5 bases and J lost 0, with 5 bases in between. Regarding the study as a whole: A mostly white British donor set with more females was recruited, and clonal diversity was possibly underestimated. The reported proportion of spike-specific TCRs targeting unmutated variant regions was nearly half.

The specimen was peripheral blood, collected 28 days after the second AZD1222 dose. V is TRBV27 and J is TRBJ2-7; D is undetermined. The receptor's source is an adult who received the AZD1222 COVID-19 vaccine. As DNA, the CDR3 is TGTGCCAGCAGTCCTAACTCCTACGAGCAGTACTTC. It yields the protein CASSPNSYEQYF.